This T cell receptor beta chain comes out of a study of response to subunit inactivated influenza vaccine. Findings and limits, study-wide: The authors proposed limited new T cell recruitment per seasonal influenza vaccination.

Comment on this clonotype: The antigen remains unidentified.

Trimming pared 2 bases from V and 8 bases from J, leaving 19 bases between. CDR1 GTSNPN and CDR2 SVGIG come from the germline V gene (reference sequence). The CDR3 sequence is 15 residues long. TCRdb reprocessed the RT-PCR reads with MiXCR, giving one entry per CDR3 protein. The sample holds roughly 190,000 distinct CDR3 sequences; roughly 14% are singletons and the top ten take about a quarter. This clonotype was obtained from a middle-aged man who received an inactivated influenza vaccine. The V gene is TRBV30, the J gene TRBJ2-1; possible D gene TRBD1, 8 bases. The source was CD8+ T cells sorted from PBMCs, collected around 5 days after vaccination. The CDR3 DNA sequence: TGTGCCTGGAGTAACCCAGGGGGCGGGAGCCATGAGCAGTTCTTC. Residues: CAWSNPGGGSHEQFF. The whole variable domain, remainder taken from reference TRBV30 and TRBJ2-1, is SQTIHQWPATLVQPVGSPLSLECTVEGTSNPNLYWYRQAAGRGLQLLFYSVGIGQISSEVPQNLSASRPQDRQFILSSKKLLLSDSGFYLCAWSNPGGGSHEQFFGPGTRLTVL.